A single sample gave rise to the 29 T cell receptor beta chains below, sequenced in a study of shared clonotypes between healthy human individuals. Assay used: immunoSEQ multiplex PCR; TCRdb lists only in-frame clones, some missing. Of approximately 1,500,000 clones detected, 95% to 99% appear once; the ten largest clones hold around 0.47%. The sequencing sample was made of naive CD4+ T cells sorted from blood. Specified subset: CD45RA+ positively selected. The origin of the receptors is a young man in good health.

The chain combines TRBV27 with TRBJ2-7; D uncertain. Germline values: CDR1 MNHEY, CDR2 SMNVEV (reference sequence). The germline V and J ends were trimmed by 2 bases and 1 base, with 6 bases remaining between them. The CDR3 sequence is 13 residues long. CDR3 amino acids: CASSLTGSYEQYF. The DNA of the CDR3 is TGTGCCAGCAGTTTAACCGGGTCCTACGAGCAGTACTTC.

For this clone: The identical CDR3 is also encoded by other nucleotide sequences in the sample. This sequence joins TRBV7-2 and TRBJ2-7; D is undetermined. The V gene lost 4 bases and the J gene lost 3 bases, with 7 bases spanning the gap. This CDR3 spans 12 amino acids. Germline V gene data show CDR1 as SGHTA and CDR2 as FQGNSA. The CDR3 reads CASSSPSYEQYF. The CDR3 bases are TGTGCCAGCAGCTCCCCCAGCTACGAGCAGTACTTC.

The genes are TRBV5-1 and TRBJ2-1; 9 nucleotides line up with TRBD2. V lost 0 bases and J lost 3; bases outside the gene matches: 4. Germline loops: CDR1 SGHRS, CDR2 YFSETQ. The CDR3 has 16 amino acids. The CDR3 reads CASSLEGLAIYNEQFF. CDR3 DNA sequence: TGCGCCAGCAGCTTGGAAGGACTAGCGATCTACAATGAGCAGTTCTTC.

The J gene is TRBJ2-2, the V gene TRBV9; TRBD2 is a possible D gene (7 bases). The CDR3 is 17 residues long. V was clipped by 0 bases and J by 6 bases, with 18 bases between them. Germline V gene sequence: CDR1 SGDLS, CDR2 YYNGEE. CDR3 region: CASSVDPGAGAAGELFF. The CDR3 DNA follows: TGTGCCAGCAGCGTAGACCCGGGGGCGGGAGCCGCCGGGGAGCTGTTTTTT.

This clone showed up just once. The rearrangement joins TRBV7-6 to TRBJ1-5; 8 bases fit TRBD1. The length of the CDR3 is 16 residues. V trimming: 4 bases; J trimming: 4 bases; junction bases outside the gene matches: 9. Germline assignment: CDR1 SGHVS and CDR2 FNYEAQ. CDR3 sequence (DNA): TGTGCCAGCAGCTCCCGGACAGGGTTATTTAATCAGCCCCAGCATTTT. Protein product: CASSSRTGLFNQPQHF.

The chain recombines TRBV4-2 with TRBJ2-1, with 8 bases lining up with TRBD2. The CDR3 extends over 17 amino acids. V was pared by 0 bases and J by 7 bases, with 11 bases of the junction left unmatched. Germline lookup yields CDR1 LGHNA and CDR2 YNFKEQ. Here the CDR3 reads CASSQEGSAGAWNEQFF. CDR3 DNA sequence: TGTGCCAGCAGCCAAGAAGGGTCAGCGGGAGCGTGGAATGAGCAGTTCTTC.

CDR3 amino acids: CATRTASDAYEQYF. CDR3 nucleotides: TGTGCCACGAGAACCGCTAGCGACGCCTACGAGCAGTACTTC. The chain has TRBV10-3 and TRBJ2-7, with a weak D call TRBD2 (6 bases). Trimming left V 10 bases short and J 2 bases short, with 18 bases between. The CDR3 loop spans 14 amino acids. Germline CDR1 and CDR2: ENHRY and SYGVKD.

The genes are TRBV18 and TRBJ2-5; 10 nucleotides line up with TRBD1. This CDR3 region has 16 residues. The germline CDR1 and CDR2 sequences are KGHSH and LQKENI. The V segment lost 1 base and the J segment 4 bases; nucleotides outside the gene matches: 6. This CDR3 reads CASSPRRTGGLETQYF. In DNA form, the CDR3 reads TGTGCCAGCTCACCACGTAGGACAGGGGGATTAGAGACCCAGTACTTC.

This rearrangement joins TRBV5-1 to TRBJ2-7, with no clear D. Germline lookup yields CDR1 SGHRS and CDR2 YFSETQ. V was cut by 5 bases and J by 2 bases, with 8 bases left in between. The CDR3 spans 12 residues. The CDR3 DNA reads as TGCGCCAGCAGTCCCGAGACCTACGAGCAGTACTTC. This translates into CASSPETYEQYF.

As to this clone: This specimen includes other DNA sequences encoding the same CDR3. The chain links TRBV15 to TRBJ2-2; D uncertain. Germline V gives CDR1 LNHNV, CDR2 YYDKDF (reference sequence). V shed 3 bases and J shed 2 bases, with 7 bases lying between them. The CDR3 has 14 amino acids. This CDR3 is CATSRAGNTGELFF. The CDR3 DNA is TGTGCCACCAGCAGGGCAGGAAACACCGGGGAGCTGTTTTTT.

The gene calls are TRBV29-1 and TRBJ2-1; 7 nucleotides agree with TRBD1. This CDR3 region has 14 residues. V lost 4 bases, J lost 3 bases, and 6 bases stayed unmatched. CDR1 is SQVTM and CDR2 is ANQGSEA in the germline V gene. The CDR3: CSVGSGGNYNEQFF. The CDR3 DNA is TGCAGCGTTGGTTCAGGGGGAAACTACAATGAGCAGTTCTTC.

The chain couples TRBV2 to TRBJ2-7, with D unresolved. Looked up from germline, CDR1 is SNHLY and CDR2 is FYNNEI. V shed 1 base and J shed 1 base, with 14 bases lying between them. The CDR3 is 16 residues long. The CDR3 protein is CASSEGGDPGSYEQYF. The DNA for the CDR3 is TGTGCCAGCAGTGAAGGGGGTGATCCAGGATCCTACGAGCAGTACTTC.

Worth noting for this clone: Other nucleotide sequences from this sample produce the same CDR3. The chain couples TRBV27 to TRBJ2-1, with no clear D. CDR1 and CDR2 (germline): MNHEY, SMNVEV (reference sequence). The CDR3 has 14 residues. Trimming stripped 0 bases from V and 3 bases from J, with 6 bases between. The CDR3, as DNA: TGTGCCAGCAGTTTATCCGGTCTCTACAATGAGCAGTTCTTC. Translating it yields CASSLSGLYNEQFF.

J is TRBJ1-1 and V is TRBV27; 9 nucleotides align to TRBD1. The junction had 17 bases not matched to a gene; V was cut back by 5 bases and J by 4 bases. The CDR3 consists of 18 residues. Germline CDR1 MNHEY, CDR2 SMNVEV (reference sequence). The CDR3 spells CASSVPGQGIHFGTEAFF. Written as DNA, the CDR3 is TGTGCCAGCAGTGTACCGGGACAGGGAATTCACTTCGGCACTGAAGCTTTCTTT.

This chain uses TRBV18 with TRBJ2-5; the match to TRBD2 covers 8 bases. CDR3 length equals 16 residues. Germline CDR1 reads KGHSH; CDR2 reads LQKENI. The J segment lost 7 bases and the V segment lost 3 bases, leaving 13 bases of the junction unmatched. The CDR3 loop is CASSPRLASYSVTQYF. For the CDR3, the DNA is TGTGCCAGCTCACCGCGACTAGCGAGCTATTCGGTGACCCAGTACTTC. The full variable domain, with the rest looked up from reference TRBV18 and TRBJ2-5, is NAGVMQNPRHLVRRRGQEARLRCSPMKGHSHVYWYRQLPEEGLKFMVYLQKENIIDESGMPKERFSAEFPKEGPSILRIQQVVRGDSAAYFCASSPRLASYSVTQYFGPGTRLLVL.

J is TRBJ2-7 and V is TRBV28; D perhaps matches TRBD2 (6 bases). CDR3 length: 15 amino acids. The germline V gene has CDR1 MDHEN and CDR2 SYDVKM. V gave up 8 bases and J gave up 3 bases, with 20 bases separating them. CDR3 sequence (DNA): TGTGCCAGCGCCGAAACCCAGCGGGTGGGCTACGAGCAGTACTTC. Its protein is CASAETQRVGYEQYF.

The rearrangement uses TRBV7-2 and TRBJ1-5; no clear D gene. The CDR3 has 13 residues. Trimming cost V 2 bases and J 5 bases, with 7 bases left between them. Per the germline V gene, CDR1 is SGHTA and CDR2 is FQGNSA. CDR3: CASSLNWDQPQHF. CDR3 in DNA: TGTGCCAGCAGCTTAAATTGGGATCAGCCCCAGCATTTT. Full variable domain (remainder filled in from reference TRBV7-2 and TRBJ1-5): GAGVSQSPSNKVTEKGKDVELRCDPISGHTALYWYRQSLGQGLEFLIYFQGNSAPDKSGLPSDRFSAERTGGSVSTLTIQRTQQEDSAVYLCASSLNWDQPQHFGDGTRLSIL.

The DNA for the CDR3 is TGTGCCAGCAGCTTCGGGACAGCTGTGGTCGAGCAGTACTTC. Amino acid sequence: CASSFGTAVVEQYF. This sequence joins TRBV5-6 and TRBJ2-7, with 7 bases aligning to TRBD1. Germline V gives CDR1 SGHDT, CDR2 YYEEEE. Trimming at V came to 2 bases and at J to 6 bases, leaving 8 bases not matched to a gene. This CDR3 has 14 residues.

CDR3 protein: CASSPSRYQETQYF. DNA of the CDR3: TGTGCCAGCAGCCCAAGTAGATACCAAGAGACCCAGTACTTC. The chain is built from TRBV7-2 and TRBJ2-5; D ambiguous. Germline CDR1 SGHTA, CDR2 FQGNSA. V lost 5 bases and J lost 0, with 10 bases in between. CDR3 size: 14 residues.

Remarks on this clone: Other DNA sequences in this specimen translate into the identical CDR3. In DNA, the CDR3 is TGTGCCAGCAGCCCTGGAGACAGAAGCACAGATACGCAGTATTTT. Translation: CASSPGDRSTDTQYF. The chain couples TRBV9 to TRBJ2-3, with a tentative D call TRBD1 (5 bases). With 4 bases removed from V and 0 bases from J, the gap between germline ends came to 12 bases. This CDR3 contains 15 residues. Per germline, CDR1 SGDLS and CDR2 YYNGEE. Full variable domain (remainder filled in from reference TRBV9 and TRBJ2-3): DSGVTQTPKHLITATGQRVTLRCSPRSGDLSVYWYQQSLDQGLQFLIQYYNGEERAKGNILERFSAQQFPDLHSELNLSSLELGDSALYFCASSPGDRSTDTQYFGPGTRLTVL.

Written as DNA, the CDR3 is TGTGCCAGCAGTCCACCCCAGCATTTT. This encodes CASSPPQHF. The V gene is TRBV28, the J gene TRBJ1-5; D is undetermined. Germline V gives CDR1 MDHEN, CDR2 SYDVKM. The CDR3 extends over 9 amino acids. V lost 5 bases, J lost 10 bases, and 3 bases lay in between.

The chain uses TRBV18 and TRBJ1-5; perhaps TRBD1 as D (5 bases). This CDR3 spans 16 amino acids. Per germline, CDR1 KGHSH and CDR2 LQKENI. Trimming shortened V by 6 bases and J by 0 bases, and 15 bases separated the two germline ends. CDR3 residues: CASSPAGRLSNQPQHF. The CDR3 nucleotides read TGTGCCAGCTCTCCCGCAGGGCGACTTAGCAATCAGCCCCAGCATTTT.

The rearrangement links TRBV15 to TRBJ2-2; perhaps TRBD2 as D (6 bases). Germline assignment: CDR1 LNHNV and CDR2 YYDKDF (reference sequence). V shed 5 bases and J shed 7 bases, with 11 bases lying between them. This CDR3 spans 13 amino acids. CDR3 bases: TGTGCCACCAGCCGATGGCGGGACGGGGAGCTGTTTTTT. It codes for CATSRWRDGELFF. Combining the CDR3 with reference TRBV15 and TRBJ2-2 gives the whole variable domain DAMVIQNPRYQVTQFGKPVTLSCSQTLNHNVMYWYQQKSSQAPKLLFHYYDKDFNNEADTPDNFQSRRPNTSFCFLDIRSPGLGDTAMYLCATSRWRDGELFFGEGSRLTVL.

V is TRBV5-1 and J is TRBJ2-2; D is perhaps TRBD1 or TRBD2 (5 bases each). Germline CDR1 SGHRS, CDR2 YFSETQ. Trimming pared 5 bases from V and 2 bases from J, leaving 13 bases between. CDR3 length equals 15 residues. In nucleotides, the CDR3 is TGCGCCAGCAGGGAAGGGACGGGCAACACCGGGGAGCTGTTTTTT. Its translation is CASREGTGNTGELFF.

This clone has only one observation. J is TRBJ1-1 and V is TRBV4-3; D is ambiguous. This CDR3 is 13 amino acids long. V lost 0 bases to trimming and J lost 3 bases, with 5 bases between them. Germline V gives CDR1 LGHNA, CDR2 YSLEER. CDR3 sequence reads: CASSQDQDTEAFF. The CDR3 DNA reads TGCGCCAGCAGCCAAGACCAAGACACTGAAGCTTTCTTT.

V and J are TRBV10-1 and TRBJ2-7; D is ambiguous. Germline CDR1 is WNHNN and CDR2 is SYGVQD (reference sequence). CDR3 length: 15 amino acids. Trimming left V 9 bases short and J 2 bases short, with 20 bases between. In nucleotides, the CDR3 is TGCGCCAGACTCCCAGGTGGACGCTTCGCCTACGAGCAGTACTTC. It encodes CARLPGGRFAYEQYF.

The chain links TRBV5-5 to TRBJ2-1; 8 bases align to TRBD2. Germline V CDR1 and CDR2: SGHKS, YYEKEE (reference sequence). Trimming took 3 bases from V and 5 from J; bases not matched to a gene: 10. The CDR3 consists of 16 residues. Here the CDR3 DNA reads TGTGCCAGCAGCTGGGCTCTTGCGGGAGGCGACAATGAGCAGTTCTTC. Translating gives CASSWALAGGDNEQFF.

The V gene is TRBV28, the J gene TRBJ2-7, with D perhaps matching TRBD2 (6 bases). V was clipped by 5 bases and J by 3 bases, with 23 bases between them. From germline, CDR1 is MDHEN and CDR2 SYDVKM. The CDR3 runs 17 residues. CDR3 amino acids: CASSPLGLAIEGYEQYF. The CDR3 nucleotides read TGTGCCAGCAGTCCACTTGGTCTAGCGATAGAAGGCTACGAGCAGTACTTC.

The chain links TRBV15 to TRBJ2-7; 8 bases are shared with TRBD1. CDR1 is LNHNV and CDR2 is YYDKDF in the germline V gene (reference sequence). This CDR3 spans 15 amino acids. Losses at the gene ends were 5 bases for V and 5 bases for J; bases not matched to a gene: 11. The CDR3 DNA reads as TGTGCCACCAGCCCCCGGACAGGGCCCGGAAACGAGCAGTACTTC. Encoded protein: CATSPRTGPGNEQYF.